What follows are 13 T cell receptor beta chains derived from one specimen sequenced in a study of control samples from healthy donors and cancer patients. The method was immunoSEQ multiplex PCR; TCRdb's version includes in-frame clones alone and lacks a portion of them. In the table there are around 97,000 clones, roughly 90% of which are singletons. The sequencing input was PBMCs. The receptors come from a man aged 55 to 70 with lung cancer.

V usage is TRBV6-4 and J usage is TRBJ1-6, with D possibly matching TRBD1 (5 bases). Looked up from germline, CDR1 is MRHNA and CDR2 is SNTAGT. This CDR3 is built from 15 residues. V gave up 2 bases and J gave up 7 bases, with 12 bases separating them. The DNA of the CDR3 is TGTGCCAGCAGTGACGAGGCAGGGCAAAATTCACCCCTCCACTTT. This gives the protein CASSDEAGQNSPLHF.

The rearrangement links TRBV24-1 to TRBJ2-1; 10 bases line up with TRBD2. This CDR3 contains 17 residues. The trim removed 2 bases at V and 10 bases at J, leaving 13 bases unmatched. From germline, CDR1 is KGHDR and CDR2 SFDVKD. The CDR3 coding sequence is TGTGCCACCAGTGATTCCCCTCTAGCGGGGGCCCCTGGGGAGCAGTTCTTC. It specifies CATSDSPLAGAPGEQFF.

Only a few counts were recorded for this clone. The J gene is TRBJ2-4, the V gene TRBV21-1; the DNA was not compared with TRBD2, the D call given in the table. TRBV21-1 is a pseudogene. The CDR3 spans 17 residues. The CDR3 sequence is CASSRRWPARAKNIQYF. The CDR3 DNA follows: TGTGCCAGCAGCCGGCGGTGGCCCGCTCGCGCCAAAAACATTCAGTACTTC.

The genes are TRBV6-1 and TRBJ1-2; weak D call: TRBD1 (5 bases). Germline V CDR1 and CDR2: MNHNS, SASEGT. This CDR3 is 14 amino acids long. Trimming removed 3 bases from V and 1 base from J, with 9 bases in between. The CDR3 region is CASSDRDDNYGYTF. The CDR3, as DNA: TGTGCCAGCAGTGACAGGGATGATAACTATGGCTACACCTTC.

This sequence joins TRBV5-1 and TRBJ2-3; D tentatively fits TRBD1 or TRBD2 (5 bases each). This CDR3 contains 17 residues. V was shortened by 4 bases and J by 3 bases, with 21 bases between the two germline ends. CDR1 is SGHRS and CDR2 is YFSETQ in the germline V gene. CDR3 nucleotides: TGCGCCAGCAGCATAGGGACGCGCCGTGTGGAGACAGATACGCAGTATTTT. It is translated as CASSIGTRRVETDTQYF.

The genes are TRBV2 and TRBJ2-3; D is uncertain. From germline, CDR1 is SNHLY and CDR2 FYNNEI. This CDR3 has 13 amino acids. V dropped 8 bases and J dropped 1 base, with 10 bases sitting between them. In DNA, the CDR3 is TGTGCCAGCGGGCTATTCGGCACAGATACGCAGTATTTT. This sequence encodes CASGLFGTDTQYF.

The V and J genes are TRBV25-1 and TRBJ1-4; D is perhaps TRBD1 (5 bases). CDR1 is MGHDK, CDR2 SYGVNS, per germline. V gave up 1 base and J gave up 7 bases, with 10 bases separating them. The CDR3 totals 14 residues. For the CDR3, the DNA is TGTGCCAGCAGTGAATTTAGGGGATCTGAAAAACTGTTTTTT. The encoded protein is CASSEFRGSEKLFF.

V gene TRBV7-9 combines with J gene TRBJ1-1; a possible D gene is TRBD1 (5 bases). The length of the CDR3 is 14 residues. V lost 0 bases, J lost 5 bases, and 10 bases lay in between. Germline V gene sequence: CDR1 SEHNR, CDR2 FQNEAQ (reference sequence). In DNA form, the CDR3 reads TGTGCCAGCAGCTTAGCGGGGGGATATACTGAAGCTTTCTTT. Translated: CASSLAGGYTEAFF.

The gene calls are TRBV6-1 and TRBJ1-2; D is unresolved. CDR3 length: 15 residues. The V gene lost 3 bases and the J gene lost 4 bases, with 15 bases spanning the gap. Germline CDR1 and CDR2: MNHNS and SASEGT. CDR3 sequence reads: CASSDVAGSAYGYTF. The CDR3 nucleotides are TGTGCCAGCAGTGATGTGGCAGGTTCTGCCTATGGCTACACCTTC.

The chain is built from TRBV18 and TRBJ1-4; no reliable D call. Trimming took 3 bases from V and 6 from J, leaving 14 bases between them. The CDR3 spans 15 residues. The germline gives CDR1 KGHSH, CDR2 LQKENI. The CDR3 sequence is CASSPQNGPDEKLFF. The CDR3 bases are TGTGCCAGCTCACCGCAGAACGGGCCTGATGAAAAACTGTTTTTT.

On this clone: Other nucleotide sequences in the sample specify the same CDR3. The gene calls are TRBV9 and TRBJ1-3; D not resolved. V lost 3 bases and J 4 bases, leaving 5 bases between the germline ends. There are 12 residues in the CDR3. CDR1 and CDR2 (germline): SGDLS, YYNGEE. This CDR3 is CASSARGNTIYF. The CDR3, as DNA: TGTGCCAGCAGCGCGAGAGGAAACACCATATATTTT.

The chain uses TRBV7-3 and TRBJ2-3; tentative D call: TRBD1 (7 bases). Trimming removed 1 base from V and 7 bases from J, with 27 bases in between. Germline CDR1 and CDR2: SGHTA and FQGTGA. This CDR3 has 19 residues. The chain's CDR3 is CASSLRTSEDYGGGHTQYF. For the CDR3, the DNA is TGTGCCAGCAGCTTAAGAACTTCCGAAGATTACGGAGGGGGCCATACGCAGTATTTT.

CDR3 bases: TGCGCCAGCAGCTTAGGGACGGCGAACACTGAAGCTTTCTTT. Translation: CASSLGTANTEAFF. V is TRBV5-1 and J is TRBJ1-1; weak D call: TRBD1 (5 bases). Trimming pared 2 bases from V and 1 base from J, leaving 9 bases between. This CDR3 has 14 residues. The germline V gene has CDR1 SGHRS and CDR2 YFSETQ.